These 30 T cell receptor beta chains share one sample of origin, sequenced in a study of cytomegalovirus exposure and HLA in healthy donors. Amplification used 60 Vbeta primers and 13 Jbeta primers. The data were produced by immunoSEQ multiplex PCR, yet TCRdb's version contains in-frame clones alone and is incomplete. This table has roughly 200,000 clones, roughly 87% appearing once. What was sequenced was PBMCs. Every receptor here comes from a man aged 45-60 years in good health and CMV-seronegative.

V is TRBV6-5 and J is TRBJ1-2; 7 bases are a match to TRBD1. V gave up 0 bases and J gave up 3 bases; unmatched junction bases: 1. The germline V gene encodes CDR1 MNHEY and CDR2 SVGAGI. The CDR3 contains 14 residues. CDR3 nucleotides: TGTGCCAGCAGTTACTCGGGGACAGACTATGGCTACACCTTC. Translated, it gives CASSYSGTDYGYTF.

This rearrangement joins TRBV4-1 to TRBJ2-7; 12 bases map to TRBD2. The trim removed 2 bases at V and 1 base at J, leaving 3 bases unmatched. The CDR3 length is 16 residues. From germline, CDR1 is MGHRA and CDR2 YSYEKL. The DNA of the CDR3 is TGCGCCAGCAGCCAAACTAGCGGGGGGACTTCCTACGAGCAGTACTTC. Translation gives CASSQTSGGTSYEQYF.

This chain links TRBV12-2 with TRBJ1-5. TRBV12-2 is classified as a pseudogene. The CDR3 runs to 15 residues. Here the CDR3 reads CASPRTEGIGQPQHF. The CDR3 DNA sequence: TGTGCAAGTCCTCGGACGGAGGGGATAGGGCAGCCCCAGCATTTT.

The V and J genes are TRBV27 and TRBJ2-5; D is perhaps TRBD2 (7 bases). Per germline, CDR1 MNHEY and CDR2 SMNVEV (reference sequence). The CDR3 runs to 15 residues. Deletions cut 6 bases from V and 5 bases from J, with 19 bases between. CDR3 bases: TGTGCCAGCAGGGGGTGGGGGGGGCGCGAGGAGACCCAGTACTTC. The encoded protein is CASRGWGGREETQYF.

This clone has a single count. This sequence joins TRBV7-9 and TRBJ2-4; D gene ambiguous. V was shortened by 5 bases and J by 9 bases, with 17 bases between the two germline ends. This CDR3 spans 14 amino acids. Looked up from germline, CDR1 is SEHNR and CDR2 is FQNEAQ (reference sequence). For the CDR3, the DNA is TGTGCCAGCAGCCATTTCCGGTCCCCTGGCATTCAGTACTTC. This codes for CASSHFRSPGIQYF.

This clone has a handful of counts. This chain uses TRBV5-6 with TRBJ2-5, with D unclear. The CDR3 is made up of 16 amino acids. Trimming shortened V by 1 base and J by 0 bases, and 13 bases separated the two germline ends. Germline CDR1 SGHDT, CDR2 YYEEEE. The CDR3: CASSLRRSPYQETQYF. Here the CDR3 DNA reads TGTGCCAGCAGCTTGAGGAGAAGCCCGTACCAAGAGACCCAGTACTTC.

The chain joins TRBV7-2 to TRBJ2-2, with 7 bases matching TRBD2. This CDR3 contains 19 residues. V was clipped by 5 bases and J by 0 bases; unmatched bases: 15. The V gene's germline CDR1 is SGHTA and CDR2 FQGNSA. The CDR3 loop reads CASSAGVSVRGSNTGELFF. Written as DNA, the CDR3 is TGTGCCAGCAGCGCCGGCGTGTCTGTGCGGGGGTCGAACACCGGGGAGCTGTTTTTT.

CDR3 in amino acids: CASSLTGGRRYEQYF. The CDR3 region has the DNA TGTGCCAGCAGTTTAACGGGCGGGAGAAGGTACGAGCAGTACTTC. The chain couples TRBV28 to TRBJ2-7; 7 bases line up with TRBD2. Looked up from germline, CDR1 is MDHEN and CDR2 is SYDVKM. The CDR3 contains 15 residues. V lost 2 bases to trimming and J lost 4 bases; unmatched junction nucleotides: 8.

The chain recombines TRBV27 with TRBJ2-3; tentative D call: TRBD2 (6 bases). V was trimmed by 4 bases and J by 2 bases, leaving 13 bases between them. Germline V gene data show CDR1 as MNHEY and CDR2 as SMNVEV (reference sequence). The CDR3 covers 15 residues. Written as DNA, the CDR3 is TGTGCCAGCAGTTCCGACACGGACTACACAGATACGCAGTATTTT. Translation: CASSSDTDYTDTQYF.

The CDR3 DNA sequence: TGTGCCAGCTCACCCACAGCCGAAACTGAAGCTTTCTTT. Its translation is CASSPTAETEAFF. The chain couples TRBV18 to TRBJ1-1; D is undetermined. This CDR3 contains 13 residues. From germline, CDR1 is KGHSH and CDR2 LQKENI. V was trimmed by 3 bases and J by 5 bases, leaving 10 bases between them.

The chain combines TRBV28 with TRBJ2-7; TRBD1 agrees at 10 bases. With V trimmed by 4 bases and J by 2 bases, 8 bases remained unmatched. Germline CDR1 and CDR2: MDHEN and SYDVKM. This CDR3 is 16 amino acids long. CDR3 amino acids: CASSSPGTGATYEQYF. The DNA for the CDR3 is TGTGCCAGCAGTTCCCCCGGGACAGGGGCCACCTACGAGCAGTACTTC.

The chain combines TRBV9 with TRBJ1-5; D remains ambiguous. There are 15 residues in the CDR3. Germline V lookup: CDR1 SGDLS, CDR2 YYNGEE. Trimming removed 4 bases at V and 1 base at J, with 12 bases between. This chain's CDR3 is CASSQEGSSNQPQHF. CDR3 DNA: TGTGCCAGCAGCCAGGAAGGGAGCAGCAATCAGCCCCAGCATTTT.

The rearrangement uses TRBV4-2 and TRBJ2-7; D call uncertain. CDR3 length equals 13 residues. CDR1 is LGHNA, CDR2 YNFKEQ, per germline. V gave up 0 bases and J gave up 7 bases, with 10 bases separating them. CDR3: CASSQDLKREQYF. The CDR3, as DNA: TGTGCCAGCAGCCAAGATTTAAAGAGGGAGCAGTACTTC.

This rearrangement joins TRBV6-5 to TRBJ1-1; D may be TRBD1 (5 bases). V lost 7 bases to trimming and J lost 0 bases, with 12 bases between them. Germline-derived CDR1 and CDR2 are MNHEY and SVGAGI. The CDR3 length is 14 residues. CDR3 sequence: CASKWGQLNTEAFF. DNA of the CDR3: TGTGCCAGCAAATGGGGCCAGCTGAACACTGAAGCTTTCTTT.

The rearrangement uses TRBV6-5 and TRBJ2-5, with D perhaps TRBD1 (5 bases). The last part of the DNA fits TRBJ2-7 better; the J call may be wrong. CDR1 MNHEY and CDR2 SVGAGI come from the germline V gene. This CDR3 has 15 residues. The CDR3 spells CASSYSDPIQGEQYF. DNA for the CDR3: TGTGCCAGCAGTTACTCGGACCCCATCCAGGGCGAGCAGTACTTC.

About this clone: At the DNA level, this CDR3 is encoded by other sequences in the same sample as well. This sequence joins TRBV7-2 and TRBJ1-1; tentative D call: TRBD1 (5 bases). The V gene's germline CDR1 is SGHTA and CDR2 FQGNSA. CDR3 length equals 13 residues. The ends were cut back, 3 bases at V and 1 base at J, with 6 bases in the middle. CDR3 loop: CASSFTGNTEAFF. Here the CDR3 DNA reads TGTGCCAGCAGCTTCACAGGGAACACTGAAGCTTTCTTT.

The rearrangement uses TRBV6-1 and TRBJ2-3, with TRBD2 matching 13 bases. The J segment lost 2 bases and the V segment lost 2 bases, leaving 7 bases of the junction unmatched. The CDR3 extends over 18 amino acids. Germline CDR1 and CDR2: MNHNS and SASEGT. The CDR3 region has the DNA TGTGCCAGCAGTGAATCCGGGACTAGCGGGGCCTACACAGATACGCAGTATTTT. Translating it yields CASSESGTSGAYTDTQYF.

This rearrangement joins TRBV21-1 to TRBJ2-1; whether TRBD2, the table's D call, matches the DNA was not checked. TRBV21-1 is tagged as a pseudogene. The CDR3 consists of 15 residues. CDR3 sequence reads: CASSNSGGVDNEQFF. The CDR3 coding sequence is TGTGCCAGCAGCAATTCGGGGGGCGTCGACAATGAGCAGTTCTTC.

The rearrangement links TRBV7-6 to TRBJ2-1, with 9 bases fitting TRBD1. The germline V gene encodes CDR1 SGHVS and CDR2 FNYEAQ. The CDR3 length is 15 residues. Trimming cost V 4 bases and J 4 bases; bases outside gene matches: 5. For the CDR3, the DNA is TGTGCCAGCAGCTGGAGTGGGACAGGGTACAATGAGCAGTTCTTC. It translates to CASSWSGTGYNEQFF.

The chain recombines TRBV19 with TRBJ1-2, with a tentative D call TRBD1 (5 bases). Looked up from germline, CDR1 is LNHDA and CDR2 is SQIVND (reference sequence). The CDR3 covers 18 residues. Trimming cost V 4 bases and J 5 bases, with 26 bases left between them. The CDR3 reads CASSNNGGSSSTSYGYTF. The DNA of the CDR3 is TGTGCCAGTAGTAACAACGGGGGGTCATCCTCAACTAGTTATGGCTACACCTTC.

The CDR3 protein is CASNTGAGGAAGELFF. In DNA, the CDR3 is TGTGCCAGCAATACCGGGGCAGGGGGCGCGGCCGGGGAGCTGTTTTTT. The gene calls are TRBV6-6 and TRBJ2-2; the match to TRBD1 covers 8 bases. CDR3 size: 16 residues. Germline-derived CDR1 and CDR2 are MNHNY and SVGAGI (reference sequence). The V gene end was trimmed by 7 bases and the J gene end by 6 bases; junction bases not matched to a gene: 13.

Written as DNA, the CDR3 is TGTGCCAGCAGCGTGGGACAGCCGAACACTGAAGCTTTCTTT. Its protein is CASSVGQPNTEAFF. V usage is TRBV28 and J usage is TRBJ1-1, with 7 nucleotides matching TRBD1. The CDR3 has 14 amino acids. Trimming removed 6 bases from V and 1 base from J; junction bases left unmatched: 5. Germline V gene sequence: CDR1 MDHEN, CDR2 SYDVKM.

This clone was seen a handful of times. CDR3 coding DNA: TGTGCCAGCAGTGACCCTCTAATAGATACGCAGTATTTT. Its translation: CASSDPLIDTQYF. The rearrangement joins TRBV2 to TRBJ2-3, with unresolved D. The V and J ends lost 3 bases and 5 bases respectively, with 9 bases between them. This CDR3 contains 13 residues. CDR1 and CDR2 (germline): SNHLY, FYNNEI.

For the CDR3, the DNA is TGTGCCATCAGTGAGTCGCCACCGACATTATCCGGGACAGGGGCTGAAGCTTTCTTT. Translation gives CAISESPPTLSGTGAEAFF. The V call is TRBV10-3, the J call TRBJ1-1, with 10 bases matching TRBD1. This CDR3 has 19 amino acids. Unmatched junction bases numbered 16, after V lost 0 bases and J lost 6 bases. Germline V CDR1 and CDR2: ENHRY, SYGVKD.

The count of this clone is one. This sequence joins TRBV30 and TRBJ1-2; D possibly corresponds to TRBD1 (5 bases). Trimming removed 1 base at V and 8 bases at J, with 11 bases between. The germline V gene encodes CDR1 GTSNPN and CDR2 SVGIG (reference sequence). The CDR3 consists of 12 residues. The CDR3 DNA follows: TGTGCCTGGAGTGGCTACGGGGGGGGCTACACCTTC. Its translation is CAWSGYGGGYTF.

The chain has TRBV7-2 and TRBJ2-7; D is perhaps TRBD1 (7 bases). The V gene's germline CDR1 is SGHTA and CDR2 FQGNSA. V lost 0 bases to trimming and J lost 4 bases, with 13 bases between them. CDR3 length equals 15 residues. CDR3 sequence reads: CASSLAAGQRYEQYF. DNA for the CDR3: TGTGCCAGCAGCTTAGCGGCGGGACAGCGTTACGAGCAGTACTTC.

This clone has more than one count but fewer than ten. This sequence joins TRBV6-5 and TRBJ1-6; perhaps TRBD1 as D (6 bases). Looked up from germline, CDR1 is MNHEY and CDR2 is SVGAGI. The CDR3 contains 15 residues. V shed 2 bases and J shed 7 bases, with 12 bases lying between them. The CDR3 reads CASSYDDRTNSPLHF. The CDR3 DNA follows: TGTGCCAGCAGTTACGATGACAGGACGAATTCACCCCTCCACTTT.

CDR3 DNA: TGCAGTGCTCCCCAGGGGGTAGCTTTCTTT. It encodes CSAPQGVAFF. The V and J genes are TRBV20-1 and TRBJ1-1; 7 nucleotides match TRBD1. Germline V gene lookup returns CDR1 DFQATT and CDR2 SNEGSKA (reference sequence). Trimming at V came to 5 bases and at J to 10 bases, leaving 4 bases not matched to a gene. The CDR3 is 10 residues long.

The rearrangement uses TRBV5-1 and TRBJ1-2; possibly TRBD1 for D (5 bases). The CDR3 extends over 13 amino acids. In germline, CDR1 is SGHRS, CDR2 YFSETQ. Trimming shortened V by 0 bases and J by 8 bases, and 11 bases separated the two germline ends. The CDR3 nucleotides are TGCGCCAGCAGCTTGGTGGAGGGGAGGGGCTACACCTTC. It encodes CASSLVEGRGYTF.

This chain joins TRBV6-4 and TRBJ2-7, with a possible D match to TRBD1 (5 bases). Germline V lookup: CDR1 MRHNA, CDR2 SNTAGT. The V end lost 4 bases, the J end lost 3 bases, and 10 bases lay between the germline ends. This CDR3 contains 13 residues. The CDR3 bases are TGTGCCAGCAGTGCTCCAGGGCACTACGAGCAGTACTTC. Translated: CASSAPGHYEQYF.